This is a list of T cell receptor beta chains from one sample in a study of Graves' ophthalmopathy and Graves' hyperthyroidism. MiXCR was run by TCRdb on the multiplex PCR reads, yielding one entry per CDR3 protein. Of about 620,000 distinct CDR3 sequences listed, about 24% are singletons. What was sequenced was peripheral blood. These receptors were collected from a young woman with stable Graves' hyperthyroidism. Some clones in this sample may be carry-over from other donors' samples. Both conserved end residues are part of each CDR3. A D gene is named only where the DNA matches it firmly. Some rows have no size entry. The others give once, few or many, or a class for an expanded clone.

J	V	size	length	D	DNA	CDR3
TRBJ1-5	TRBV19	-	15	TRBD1	TGTGCCAGCGTAGACTCGGGACAGGGGTATCAGCCCCAGCATTTT	CASVDSGQGYQPQHF
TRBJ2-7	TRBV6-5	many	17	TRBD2	TGTGCCAGCAGTTACTCGAAGGCGGGAGGGCCTGTCTACGAGCAGTACTTC	CASSYSKAGGPVYEQYF
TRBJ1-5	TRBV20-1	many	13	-	TGCAGTGCCGCGCCGGACGGTAATCAGCCCCAGCATTTT	CSAAPDGNQPQHF
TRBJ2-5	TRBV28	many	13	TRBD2	TGTGCCAGCACCCCCTCGGGAGGGGAGACCCAGTACTTC	CASTPSGGETQYF
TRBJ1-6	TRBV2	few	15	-	TGTGCCAGCGGACGTGGGAGCTCCTATAATTCACCCCTCCACTTT	CASGRGSSYNSPLHF
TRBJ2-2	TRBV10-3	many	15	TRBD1	TGTGCCATCAGCCCGGGACAGGGCGTCGTCGGGGAGCTGTTTTTT	CAISPGQGVVGELFF
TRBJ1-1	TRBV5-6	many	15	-	TGTGCCAGCAGCCCAACTTGGGGCAGGGGCAGGGGAGCTTTCTTT	CASSPTWGRGRGAFF
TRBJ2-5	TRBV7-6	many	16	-	TGTGCCAGCAGCTACCCTGAGGGAGGGGGGCAAGAGACCCAGTACTTC	CASSYPEGGGQETQYF
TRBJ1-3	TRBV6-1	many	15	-	TGTGCCAGCAGTGAACGGGGGTTGGGTGGAAACACCATATATTTT	CASSERGLGGNTIYF
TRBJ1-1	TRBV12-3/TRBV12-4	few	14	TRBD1	TGTGCCAGCGCCTACAGGGGCGGAGGTACTGAAGCTTTCTTT	CASAYRGGGTEAFF
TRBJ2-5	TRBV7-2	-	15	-	TGTGCCAGCAGCTTAGGAGACAGGTTAGAAGAGACCCAGTACTTC	CASSLGDRLEETQYF
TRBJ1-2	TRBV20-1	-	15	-	TGCAGTGCAATCGACCGACGGGGAACTAACTATGGCTACACCTTC	CSAIDRRGTNYGYTF
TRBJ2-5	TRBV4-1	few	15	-	TGCGCCAGCAGCCAAGTAACAAGAGGCAGAGAGACCCAGTACTTC	CASSQVTRGRETQYF
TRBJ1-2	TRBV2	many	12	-	TGTGCCAGCAGTGATGCGGGTCCCGGCTACACCTTC	CASSDAGPGYTF
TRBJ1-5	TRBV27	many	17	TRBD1	TGTGCCAGCAGTCCCAATCGCGGGACAGGAAGCAATCAGCCCCAGCATTTT	CASSPNRGTGSNQPQHF
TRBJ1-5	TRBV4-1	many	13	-	TGCGCCAGCAGCAATACAGGGACTCAGCCCCAGCATTTT	CASSNTGTQPQHF
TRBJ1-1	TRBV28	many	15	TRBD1	TGTGCCAGCAGTCCTTCCAAGACAGGGGTCGCTGAAGCTTTCTTT	CASSPSKTGVAEAFF
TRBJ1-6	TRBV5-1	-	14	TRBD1	TGCGCCAGCAGGCCGGGACAGGGTGTTTCACCCCTCCACTTT	CASRPGQGVSPLHF
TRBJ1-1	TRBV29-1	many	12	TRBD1	TGCAGCGTTGAGGAACAGGGGCTGATAGCTTTCTTT	CSVEEQGLIAFF
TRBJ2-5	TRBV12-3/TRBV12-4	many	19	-	TGTGCCAGCACCCCGATCCACATGGGAGTCCCCGAGGTGGTTGAGACCCAGTACTTC	CASTPIHMGVPEVVETQYF
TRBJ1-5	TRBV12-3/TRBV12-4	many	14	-	TGTGCCAGCAGTTTACGGGGACGTGTTCAGCCCCAGCATTTT	CASSLRGRVQPQHF
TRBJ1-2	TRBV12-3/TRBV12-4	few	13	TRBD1	TGTGCCAGCGGTGGACAGGGAAACTATGGCTACACCTTC	CASGGQGNYGYTF